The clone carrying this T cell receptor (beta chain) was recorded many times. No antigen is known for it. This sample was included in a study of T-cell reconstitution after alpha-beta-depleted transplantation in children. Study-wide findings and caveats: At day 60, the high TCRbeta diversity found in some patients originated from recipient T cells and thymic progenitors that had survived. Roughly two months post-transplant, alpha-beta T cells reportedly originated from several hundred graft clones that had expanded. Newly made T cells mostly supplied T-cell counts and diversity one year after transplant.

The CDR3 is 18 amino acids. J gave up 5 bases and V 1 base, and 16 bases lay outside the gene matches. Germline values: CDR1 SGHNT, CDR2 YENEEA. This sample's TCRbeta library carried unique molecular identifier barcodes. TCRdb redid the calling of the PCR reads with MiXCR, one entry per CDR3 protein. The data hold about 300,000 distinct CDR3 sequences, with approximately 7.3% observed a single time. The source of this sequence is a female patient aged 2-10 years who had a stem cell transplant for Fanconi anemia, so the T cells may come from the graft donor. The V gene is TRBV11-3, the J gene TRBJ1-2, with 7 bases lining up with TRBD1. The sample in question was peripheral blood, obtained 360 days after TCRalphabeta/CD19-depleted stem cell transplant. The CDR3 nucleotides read TGTGCCAGCAGCTTAGTCGGGACACAGCGGGACAGAATATATGGCTACACCTTC. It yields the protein CASSLVGTQRDRIYGYTF. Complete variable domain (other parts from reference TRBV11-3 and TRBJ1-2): EAGVVQSPRYKIIEKKQPVAFWCNPISGHNTLYWYLQNLGQGPELLIRYENEEAVDDSQLPKDRFSAERLKGVDSTLKIQPAELGDSAVYLCASSLVGTQRDRIYGYTFGSGTRLTVV.